These T cell receptor beta chains were read from a single sample in a study of T cells expressing NK-cell markers. TCRdb reanalyzed the 5' RACE reads, giving one entry per CDR3 protein sequence and no DNA. The sample totals roughly 450,000 distinct CDR3 sequences; its top ten clones hold 1.4%. Sequenced material: blood T cells: a sorted CD56 or NKG2C T cell subset, CD4+ or CD8+ T cells, or bulk PBMC T cells (not recorded which). The origin of the receptors is a woman aged 50 to 60 in good health. Both conserved end residues are part of each CDR3.

TRBV20-1,TRBJ2-7,CSASWEGAVAREQYF
TRBV24-1,TRBJ1-1,CATRGLLNTEAFF
TRBV19,TRBJ2-3,CASSSTGGDTQYF
TRBV20-1,TRBJ1-1,CSARIGRVNTEAFF
TRBV4-1,TRBJ2-2,CASSQVQPGNGELFF
TRBV7-8,TRBJ1-1,CASSFHRGRLPTEAFF
TRBV11-2,TRBJ2-2,CASSRPDRTGELFF
TRBV7-3,TRBJ2-3,CASSLLTGGTQYF
TRBV29-1,TRBJ2-5,CSVWTGIETQYF
TRBV20-1,TRBJ2-7,CSAGTVASALYEQYF
TRBV29-1,TRBJ2-3,CSVDGRNTQYF
TRBV7-2,TRBJ2-7,CASRDRVASYEQYF
TRBV10-3,TRBJ2-7,CAIRRGDEQYF
TRBV7-9,TRBJ1-2,CASSSGQGNYGYTF
TRBV29-1,TRBJ1-1,CSAEQGARAFF
TRBV9,TRBJ1-1,CASSATGMNTEAFF
TRBV7-3,TRBJ2-5,CASSPTWTGGSQYF
TRBV7-9,TRBJ2-3,CASSLGGLRNTPRGTQYF
TRBV5-5,TRBJ1-5,CASSLDPGGGQPQHF
TRBV7-8,TRBJ2-1,CASSPGGTRSGREFF
TRBV11-2,TRBJ2-1,CASSPGGSGTYNEQFF
TRBV11-1,TRBJ2-1,CASSLGLANVEQFF
TRBV20-1,TRBJ2-7,CSAGTTSGRAGFEQYF
TRBV25-1,TRBJ1-2,CASSDDGGTGGATNYGYTF
TRBV21-1,TRBJ1-3,CRGPSGNTIYF
TRBV7-9,TRBJ2-1,CASSLVGLGVRRRDNEQFF
TRBV5-1,TRBJ1-2,CASSFTGADYGYTF
TRBV4-1,TRBJ2-1,CASSRGLAGGEFF